The 17 T cell receptor beta chains below were found in one sample sequenced in a study of CD8 T cells in Susac syndrome. After extraction with the RNeasy kit, about 0.45 to 1 ug of the RNA was reverse transcribed using random hexamers. Each CDR3 protein is one row after TCRdb ran MiXCR on the immunoSEQ multiplex PCR reads. The sample shows under 200,000 distinct CDR3 sequences, 85% to 95% of them seen only once. The sample taken for sequencing was CD4+ T cells from PBMCs. Source of these receptors: a human donor with Susac syndrome.

The rearrangement uses TRBV20-1 and TRBJ2-5; 9 bases line up with TRBD2. Trimming cost V 3 bases and J 2 bases; bases outside gene matches: 4. The CDR3 is made up of 14 amino acids. Germline CDR1 reads DFQATT; CDR2 reads SNEGSKA (reference sequence). CDR3 in amino acids: CSARTSGRQETQYF. DNA for the CDR3: TGCAGTGCTAGGACTAGCGGAAGACAAGAGACCCAGTACTTC.

The chain combines TRBV9 with TRBJ2-1, with D maybe TRBD2 (5 bases). CDR1 and CDR2 from the germline V gene are SGDLS and YYNGEE. This CDR3 is built from 15 residues. Trimming took 0 bases from V and 8 from J, leaving 15 bases between them. CDR3 amino acids: CASSVDNGKLDEQFF. The CDR3 DNA is TGTGCCAGCAGCGTAGATAACGGGAAATTGGATGAGCAGTTCTTC.

This clonotype was counted a few times. The V and J genes are TRBV4-3 and TRBJ1-2; no firm D call. The germline gives CDR1 LGHNA, CDR2 YSLEER. V was clipped by 0 bases and J by 2 bases, with 7 bases between them. This CDR3 has 14 amino acids. The chain's CDR3 is CASSQEPGNYGYTF. CDR3 coding DNA: TGCGCCAGCAGCCAAGAGCCGGGAAACTATGGCTACACCTTC.

V is TRBV5-1 and J is TRBJ2-1; D is uncertain. Per the germline V gene, CDR1 is SGHRS and CDR2 is YFSETQ. The V end was cut by 1 base, the J end by 4 bases, with 6 bases between. CDR3 size: 13 residues. The CDR3 nucleotides read TGCGCCAGCAGCTTGATGGGGTACAATGAGCAGTTCTTC. Protein product: CASSLMGYNEQFF. The variable domain in full, with the rest retrieved from reference TRBV5-1 and TRBJ2-1, is KAGVTQTPRYLIKTRGQQVTLSCSPISGHRSVSWYQQTPGQGLQFLFEYFSETQRNKGNFPGRFSGRQFSNSRSEMNVSTLELGDSALYLCASSLMGYNEQFFGPGTRLTVL.

The chain recombines TRBV29-1 with TRBJ1-5, with 7 bases that match TRBD1. Unmatched junction bases numbered 15, after V lost 7 bases and J lost 6 bases. The V gene's germline CDR1 is SQVTM and CDR2 ANQGSEA. The CDR3 is made up of 15 amino acids. The CDR3 spells CSAGDSGGGSQPQHF. In nucleotides, the CDR3 is TGCAGCGCCGGGGATTCAGGGGGTGGAAGTCAGCCCCAGCATTTT. The entire variable domain, with the rest obtained from reference TRBV29-1 and TRBJ1-5, is as follows: SAVISQKPSRDICQRGTSLTIQCQVDSQVTMMFWYRQQPGQSLTLIATANQGSEATYESGFVIDKFPISRPNLTFSTLTVSNMSPEDSSIYLCSAGDSGGGSQPQHFGDGTRLSIL.

The chain joins TRBV5-4 to TRBJ1-2, with D unclear. The CDR3 runs 14 residues. Germline lookup yields CDR1 SGHNT and CDR2 YYREEE (reference sequence). V was shortened by 0 bases and J by 8 bases, with 14 bases between the two germline ends. CDR3 coding DNA: TGTGCCAGCAGCTTGGCCAAAGGTGTCGGCGGCTACACCTTC. This sequence encodes CASSLAKGVGGYTF.

The CDR3 DNA is TGCAGTGCTCATAGGGGCGGAGGCAATCAGCCCCAGCATTTT. Translated: CSAHRGGGNQPQHF. The rearrangement uses TRBV20-1 and TRBJ1-5; possibly TRBD1 for D (5 bases). The germline V and J ends were trimmed by 5 bases and 2 bases, with 13 bases remaining between them. CDR3 length equals 14 residues. Germline CDR1 reads DFQATT; CDR2 reads SNEGSKA (reference sequence).

The gene calls are TRBV27 and TRBJ2-7, with D hard to call. CDR3 length: 13 amino acids. The germline V and J ends were trimmed by 3 bases and 6 bases, with 12 bases remaining between them. The germline gives CDR1 MNHEY, CDR2 SMNVEV (reference sequence). The CDR3 sequence is CASSFRGTVEQYF. The CDR3 nucleotides read TGTGCCAGCAGTTTTCGCGGAACGGTCGAGCAGTACTTC.

The J gene is TRBJ2-3, the V gene TRBV27; tentative D call: TRBD1 (6 bases). This CDR3 is 15 amino acids long. Trimming pared 4 bases from V and 8 bases from J, leaving 19 bases between. The germline gives CDR1 MNHEY, CDR2 SMNVEV (reference sequence). CDR3 bases: TGTGCCAGCAGTTCCCGGCGGACAGAACGAAGTACGCAGTATTTT. Translated: CASSSRRTERSTQYF.

J is TRBJ2-7 and V is TRBV20-1; 7 bases are a match to TRBD1. The CDR3 is 11 residues long. J lost 4 bases, V lost 6 bases, and 3 bases had no gene match. Germline V gene sequence: CDR1 DFQATT, CDR2 SNEGSKA (reference sequence). The CDR3 coding sequence is TGCAGTGCCGCGACAGGGTACGAGCAGTACTTC. It specifies CSAATGYEQYF.

This clonotype was detected once. This sequence joins TRBV20-1 and TRBJ2-7, with 9 bases aligning to TRBD1. This CDR3 region has 16 residues. The germline gives CDR1 DFQATT, CDR2 SNEGSKA (reference sequence). With V trimmed by 6 bases and J by 2 bases, 14 bases remained unmatched. CDR3 sequence reads: CSAPGQGRLGTYEQYF. CDR3 sequence (DNA): TGCAGTGCGCCGGGACAGGGTCGATTGGGTACCTACGAGCAGTACTTC.

The V gene is TRBV12-3 or TRBV12-4, the J gene TRBJ2-1, with 13 bases matching TRBD2. This CDR3 spans 18 amino acids. V was pared by 2 bases and J by 1 base, with 5 bases of the junction left unmatched. The CDR3 spells CASSLLRTSGGSYNEQFF. In DNA, the CDR3 is TGTGCCAGCAGTTTACTTAGGACTAGCGGGGGATCCTACAATGAGCAGTTCTTC.

The chain uses TRBV2 and TRBJ2-5; D gene ambiguous. The CDR3 sequence is 10 residues long. Trimming left V 3 bases short and J 8 bases short, with 4 bases between. Per the germline V gene, CDR1 is SNHLY and CDR2 is FYNNEI. The CDR3 bases are TGTGCCAGCAGTGATGGAACCCAGTACTTC. As protein: CASSDGTQYF.

The chain combines TRBV6-5 with TRBJ2-5; D could derive from TRBD1 or TRBD2 (5 bases each). Trimming left V 5 bases short and J 4 bases short, with 14 bases between. Germline V gene lookup returns CDR1 MNHEY and CDR2 SVGAGI. The CDR3 runs to 14 residues. This CDR3 is CASSRRDGLETQYF. The CDR3 DNA follows: TGTGCCAGCAGTCGACGGGACGGATTAGAGACCCAGTACTTC.

The V and J genes are TRBV7-2 and TRBJ1-5; D might be TRBD1 (6 bases). V gave up 2 bases and J gave up 6 bases, with 17 bases separating them. From germline, CDR1 is SGHTA and CDR2 FQGNSA. The CDR3 extends over 16 amino acids. CDR3 in DNA: TGTGCCAGCAGCTTAACGCCGGGGGCACCCGGTCAGCCCCAGCATTTT. It is translated as CASSLTPGAPGQPQHF.

The gene calls are TRBV9 and TRBJ2-6, with a tentative D call TRBD1 (6 bases). This CDR3 is built from 18 residues. CDR1 is SGDLS and CDR2 is YYNGEE in the germline V gene. Between the trimmed V and J ends, which lost 3 bases and 0 bases, there was a span of 16 bases. The CDR3, as DNA: TGTGCCAGCAGCGCCCGGGACATACGAATCTCTGGGGCCAACGTCCTGACTTTC. This sequence encodes CASSARDIRISGANVLTF.

This chain links TRBV20-1 with TRBJ1-2; TRBD1 is a possible D gene (6 bases). CDR1 is DFQATT and CDR2 is SNEGSKA in the germline V gene (reference sequence). This CDR3 is built from 13 residues. V was shortened by 6 bases and J by 3 bases, with 14 bases between the two germline ends. The DNA for the CDR3 is TGCAGTGCCAGCACAGGGACGGACTATGGCTACACCTTC. Translated: CSASTGTDYGYTF.